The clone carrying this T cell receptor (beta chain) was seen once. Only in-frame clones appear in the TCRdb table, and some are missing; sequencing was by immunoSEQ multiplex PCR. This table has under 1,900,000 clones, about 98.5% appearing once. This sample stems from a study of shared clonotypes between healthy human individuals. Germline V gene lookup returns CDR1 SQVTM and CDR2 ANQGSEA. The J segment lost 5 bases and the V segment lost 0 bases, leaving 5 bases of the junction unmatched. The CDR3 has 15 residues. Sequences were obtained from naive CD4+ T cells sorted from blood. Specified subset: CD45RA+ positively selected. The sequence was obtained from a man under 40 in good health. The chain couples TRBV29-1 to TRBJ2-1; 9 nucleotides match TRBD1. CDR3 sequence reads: CSVEDTGGPHNEQFF. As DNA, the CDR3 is TGCAGCGTTGAAGATACAGGGGGCCCCCACAATGAGCAGTTCTTC.